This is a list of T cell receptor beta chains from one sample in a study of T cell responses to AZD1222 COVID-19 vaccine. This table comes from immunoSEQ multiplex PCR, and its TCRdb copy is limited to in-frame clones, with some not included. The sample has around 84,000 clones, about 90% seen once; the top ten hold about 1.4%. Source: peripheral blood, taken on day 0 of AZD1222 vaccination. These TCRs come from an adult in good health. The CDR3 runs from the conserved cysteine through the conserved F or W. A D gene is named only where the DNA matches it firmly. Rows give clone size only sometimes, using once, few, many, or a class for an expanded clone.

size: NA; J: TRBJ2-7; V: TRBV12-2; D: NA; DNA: TGTGCCCTTACCCGCAGAGGGTTAGCCTACGAGCAGTACTTC; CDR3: CALTRRGLAYEQYF
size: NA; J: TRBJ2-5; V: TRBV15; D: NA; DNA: TGTGCCACCAGCAGAGATCGACTGAGCGAGGGGACCCAGTACTTC; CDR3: CATSRDRLSEGTQYF
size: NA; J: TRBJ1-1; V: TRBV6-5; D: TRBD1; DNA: TGTGCCAGCAGTTCTGGAACAGGGGCAAACACTGAAGCTTTCTTT; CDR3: CASSSGTGANTEAFF
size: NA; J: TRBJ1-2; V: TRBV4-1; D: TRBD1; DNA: TGCGCCAGCAGCCAAGGGCCCGGGACAGCCGAAGGTGGCTACACCTTC; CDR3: CASSQGPGTAEGGYTF
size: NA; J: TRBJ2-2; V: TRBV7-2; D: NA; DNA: TGTGCCAGCAGCTTAGCGAACCTAGCGAACACCGGGGAGCTGTTTTTT; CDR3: CASSLANLANTGELFF
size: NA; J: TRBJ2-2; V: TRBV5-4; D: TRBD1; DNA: TGTGCCAGCAGCCTGGCCCGAGGGGGCCTGGCGAACACCGGGGAGCTGTTTTTT; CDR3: CASSLARGGLANTGELFF
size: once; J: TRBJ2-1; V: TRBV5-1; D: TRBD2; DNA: TGCGCCAGCAGCTTGGGACTAGCGGGCCACAATGAGCAGTTCTTC; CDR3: CASSLGLAGHNEQFF
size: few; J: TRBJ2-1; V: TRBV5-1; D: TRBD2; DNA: TGCGCCAGCAGCTCCATCTCTACTAGCGAATCCTACAATGAGCAGTTCTTC; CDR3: CASSSISTSESYNEQFF
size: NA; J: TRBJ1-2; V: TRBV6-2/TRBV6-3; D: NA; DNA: TGTGCCAGCAGTTACTCGTGGGTTCGGACGGGCGGTGGCTACACCTTC; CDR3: CASSYSWVRTGGGYTF
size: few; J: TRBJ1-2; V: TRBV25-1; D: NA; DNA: TGTGCCAGCAGTGAATATACCCGCGGGGGCAGCTATGGCTACACCTTC; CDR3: CASSEYTRGGSYGYTF
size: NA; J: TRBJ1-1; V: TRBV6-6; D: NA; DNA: TGTGCCAGCAGCTATGACACTGAAGCTTTCTTT; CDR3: CASSYDTEAFF
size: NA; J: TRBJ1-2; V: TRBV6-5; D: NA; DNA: TGTGCCAGCAGGGTAGGACAGTACTATGGCTACACCTTC; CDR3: CASRVGQYYGYTF
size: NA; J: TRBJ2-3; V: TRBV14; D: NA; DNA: TGTGCCAGCAGCCTGTGGGGTCGAGGTACGCAGTATTTT; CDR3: CASSLWGRGTQYF
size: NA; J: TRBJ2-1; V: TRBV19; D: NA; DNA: TGTGCCAGTACCCCAGGGCGTGTGACTTCGAGCTCCTACAATGAGCAGTTCTTC; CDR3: CASTPGRVTSSSYNEQFF
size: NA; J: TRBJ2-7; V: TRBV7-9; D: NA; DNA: TGTGCCAGCAGCTTTCCGGGATCCGTTGGAATTAACCCGTACGAGCAGTACTTC; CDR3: CASSFPGSVGINPYEQYF
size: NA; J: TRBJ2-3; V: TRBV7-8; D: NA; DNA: TGTGCCAGCAGCAACCGGGACTCGAAAGCAGATACGCAGTATTTT; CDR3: CASSNRDSKADTQYF
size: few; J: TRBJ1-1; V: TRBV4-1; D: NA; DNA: TGCGCCAGCAGCCAAGCGGGAGGGCGCCGGACTGAAGCTTTCTTT; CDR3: CASSQAGGRRTEAFF
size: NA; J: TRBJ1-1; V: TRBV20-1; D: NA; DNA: TGCAGTGCTAGAGAGCTCACTGAAGCTTTCTTT; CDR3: CSARELTEAFF
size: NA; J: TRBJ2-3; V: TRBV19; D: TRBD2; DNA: TGTGCCAGTAGTTCAGCGGGAGTCCGCACAGATACGCAGTATTTT; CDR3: CASSSAGVRTDTQYF
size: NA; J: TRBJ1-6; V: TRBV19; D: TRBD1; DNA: TGTGCCAGTAGTAGGGGACAGCTTGATAATTCACCCCTCCACTTT; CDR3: CASSRGQLDNSPLHF
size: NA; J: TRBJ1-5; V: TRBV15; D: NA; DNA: TGTGCCACCAGCAGAGCAGGAGAGATGGGACAGCCCCAGCATTTT; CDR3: CATSRAGEMGQPQHF
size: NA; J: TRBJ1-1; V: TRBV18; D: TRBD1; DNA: TGTGCCAGCTCACTCCAGGGGGAGGGCACTGAAGCTTTCTTT; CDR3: CASSLQGEGTEAFF
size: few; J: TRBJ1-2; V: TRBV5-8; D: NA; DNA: TGTGCCAGCTCGGGCAGGGCGCACTATGGCTACACCTTC; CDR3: CASSGRAHYGYTF
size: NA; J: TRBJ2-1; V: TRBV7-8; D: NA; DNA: TGTGCCAGCAGCTTATCAAGCTACAATGAGCAGTTCTTC; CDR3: CASSLSSYNEQFF
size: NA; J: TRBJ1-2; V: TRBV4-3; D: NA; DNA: TGCGCCAGCAGCCCCAACCCGGACTCCGGAGTAGGGGGCTACACCTTC; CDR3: CASSPNPDSGVGGYTF
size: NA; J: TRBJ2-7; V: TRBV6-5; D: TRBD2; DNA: TGTGCCAGCAATTACGAGACTAGCGGGAGGGGCGAGCAGTACTTC; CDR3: CASNYETSGRGEQYF
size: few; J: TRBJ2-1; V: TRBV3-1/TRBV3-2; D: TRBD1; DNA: TGTGCCAGCAGCCATACTACGACAGGGCGGAACAATGAGCAGTTCTTC; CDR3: CASSHTTTGRNNEQFF
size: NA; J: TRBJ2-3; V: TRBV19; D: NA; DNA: TGTGCCAGTAAGGGTGGTCTAGCTAGCACAGATACGCAGTATTTT; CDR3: CASKGGLASTDTQYF
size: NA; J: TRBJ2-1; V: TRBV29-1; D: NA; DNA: TGCAGCGTGACGTTTACCTCCTACAATGAGCAGTTCTTC; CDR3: CSVTFTSYNEQFF
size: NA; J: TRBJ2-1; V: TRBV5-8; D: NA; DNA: TGTGCCAGCCCCATTAAGCCCGGTGAGGGCCAGAGAAATGAGCAGTTCTTC; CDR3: CASPIKPGEGQRNEQFF
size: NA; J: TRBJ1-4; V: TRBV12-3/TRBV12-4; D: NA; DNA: TGTGCCAGCAGTAGCCAGGGTGAAAAACTGTTTTTT; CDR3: CASSSQGEKLFF
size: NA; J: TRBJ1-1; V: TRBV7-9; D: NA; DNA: TGTGCCAGCAGCTTAAGTGGACCGGTGAACACTGAAGCTTTCTTT; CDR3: CASSLSGPVNTEAFF
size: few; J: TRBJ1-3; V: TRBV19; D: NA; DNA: TGTGCCAGTAAGGAGACAGTTGCTGGAAACACCATATATTTT; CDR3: CASKETVAGNTIYF
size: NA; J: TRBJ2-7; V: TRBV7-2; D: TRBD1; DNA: TGTGCCAGCAGCCCCACAGGGGGCAAGTGGGCATCCTACGAGCAGTACTTC; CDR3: CASSPTGGKWASYEQYF
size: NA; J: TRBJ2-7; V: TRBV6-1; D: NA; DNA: TGTGCCAGCAGTGAGCCACCTAGCCGGAGAGAATACGAGCAGTACTTC; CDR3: CASSEPPSRREYEQYF
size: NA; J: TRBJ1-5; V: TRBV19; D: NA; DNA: TGTGCCAGTAGTTCACCCGGGATATGGGCTAGCAATCAGCCCCAGCATTTT; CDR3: CASSSPGIWASNQPQHF
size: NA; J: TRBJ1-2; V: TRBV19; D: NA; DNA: TGTGCCAGTAAGGTCGAAGGGGGTGGCTACACCTTC; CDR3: CASKVEGGGYTF
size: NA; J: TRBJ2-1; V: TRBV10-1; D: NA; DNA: TGCGCCAGCAGTCGGACGGTTAACAATGAGCAGTTCTTC; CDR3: CASSRTVNNEQFF
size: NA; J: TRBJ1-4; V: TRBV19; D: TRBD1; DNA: TGTGCCAGTAGTATACAGGGGGCTTCTAATGAAAAACTGTTTTTT; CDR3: CASSIQGASNEKLFF
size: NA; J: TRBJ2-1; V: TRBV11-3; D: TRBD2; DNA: TGTGCCAGCAGCTTAGAATCTGGGCGGGAGGCTTACAATGAGCAGTTCTTC; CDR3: CASSLESGREAYNEQFF
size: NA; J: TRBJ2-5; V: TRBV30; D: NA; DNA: TGTGCCTGGAGGGGGGGGCGGGAGACCCAGTACTTC; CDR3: CAWRGGRETQYF
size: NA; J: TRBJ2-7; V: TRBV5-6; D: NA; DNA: TGTGCCAGCAGTGGGGGCTATCTTTCCTACGAGCAGTACTTC; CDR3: CASSGGYLSYEQYF
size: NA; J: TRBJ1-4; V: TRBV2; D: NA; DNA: TGTGCCAGCAGTGAAGGCAATGCGGAAAAACTGTTTTTT; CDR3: CASSEGNAEKLFF
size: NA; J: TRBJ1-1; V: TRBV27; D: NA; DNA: TGTGCCAGCAGTTCTTTTAGCGAGGGCCGCTGGAACACTGAAGCTTTCTTT; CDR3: CASSSFSEGRWNTEAFF
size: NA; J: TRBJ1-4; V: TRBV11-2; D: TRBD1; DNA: TGTGCCAGCAGCTTTAGCGGACAGGGGAGTGAAAAACTGTTTTTT; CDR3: CASSFSGQGSEKLFF